This T cell receptor beta chain came from a study of blood T cell repertoires in COVID-19. Turning to the study itself: The United States, Italy and Spain provided the acute and convalescent COVID-19 samples.

Clones were sequenced by immunoSEQ multiplex PCR, and TCRdb holds only the in-frame ones, with some missing. The sample shows about 380,000 clones, 85% of them seen only once. The sequencing sample was made of peripheral blood. This TCR derives from a woman between 18 and 29 years old with acute or convalescent COVID-19.

CDR3 sequence: CASRPSFGGSTEAFF. CDR3 bases: TGTGCCAGCAGGCCCTCTTTCGGGGGTAGCACTGAAGCTTTCTTT. The chain joins TRBV6-5 to TRBJ1-1; TRBD1 might be the D (5 bases). Trimming stripped 6 bases from V and 4 bases from J, with 18 bases between. The germline V gene encodes CDR1 MNHEY and CDR2 SVGAGI. The CDR3 contains 15 residues.